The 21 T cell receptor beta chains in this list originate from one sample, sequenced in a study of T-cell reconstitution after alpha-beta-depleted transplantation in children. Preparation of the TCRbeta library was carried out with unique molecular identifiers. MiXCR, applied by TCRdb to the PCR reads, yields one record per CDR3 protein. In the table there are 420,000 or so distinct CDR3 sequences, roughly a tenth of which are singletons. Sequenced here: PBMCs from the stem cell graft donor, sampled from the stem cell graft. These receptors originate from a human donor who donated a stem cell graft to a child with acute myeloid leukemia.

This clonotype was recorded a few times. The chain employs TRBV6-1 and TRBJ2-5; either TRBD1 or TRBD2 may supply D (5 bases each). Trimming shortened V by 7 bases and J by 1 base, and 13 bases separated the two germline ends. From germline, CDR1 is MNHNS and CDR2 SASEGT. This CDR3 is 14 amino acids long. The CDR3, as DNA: TGTGCCAGCACTCATCCTGGGACCCAAGAGACCCAGTACTTC. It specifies CASTHPGTQETQYF.

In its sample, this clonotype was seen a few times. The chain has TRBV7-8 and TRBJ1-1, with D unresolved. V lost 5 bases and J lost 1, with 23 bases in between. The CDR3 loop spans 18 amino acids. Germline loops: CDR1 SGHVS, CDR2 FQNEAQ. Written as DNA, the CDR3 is TGTGCCAGCAGCCCCCAGCGGGCTCCTCCTGGTAGGAACACTGAAGCTTTCTTT. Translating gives CASSPQRAPPGRNTEAFF.

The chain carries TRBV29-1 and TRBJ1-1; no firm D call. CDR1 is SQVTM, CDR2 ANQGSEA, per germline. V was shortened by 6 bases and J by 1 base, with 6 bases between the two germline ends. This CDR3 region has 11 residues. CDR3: CSVIQNTEAFF. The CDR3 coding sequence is TGCAGCGTCATACAGAACACTGAAGCTTTCTTT.

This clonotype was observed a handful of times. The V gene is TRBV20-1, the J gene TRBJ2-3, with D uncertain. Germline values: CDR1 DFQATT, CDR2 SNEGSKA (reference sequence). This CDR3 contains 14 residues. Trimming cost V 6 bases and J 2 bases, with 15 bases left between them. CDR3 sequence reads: CSAPRPLTTDTQYF. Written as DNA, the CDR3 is TGCAGTGCCCCGAGACCCCTGACCACAGATACGCAGTATTTT.

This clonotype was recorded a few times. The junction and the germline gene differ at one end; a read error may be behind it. The CDR3 DNA reads TGTGCCGTCAGGGGCCTAGCGGGGGTTGAGCAGTTCTTC. Its translation: CAVRGLAGVEQFF. The V gene is TRBV10-3, the J gene TRBJ2-1; 10 bases align to TRBD2. Germline V gene lookup returns CDR1 ENHRY and CDR2 SYGVKD. The CDR3 length is 13 residues.

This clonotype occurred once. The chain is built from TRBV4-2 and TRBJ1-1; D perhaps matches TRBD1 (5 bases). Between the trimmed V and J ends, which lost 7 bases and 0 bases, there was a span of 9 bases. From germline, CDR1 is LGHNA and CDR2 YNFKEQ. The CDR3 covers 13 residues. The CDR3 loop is CASKPGMNTEAFF. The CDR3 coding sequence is TGTGCCAGCAAGCCAGGGATGAACACTGAAGCTTTCTTT.

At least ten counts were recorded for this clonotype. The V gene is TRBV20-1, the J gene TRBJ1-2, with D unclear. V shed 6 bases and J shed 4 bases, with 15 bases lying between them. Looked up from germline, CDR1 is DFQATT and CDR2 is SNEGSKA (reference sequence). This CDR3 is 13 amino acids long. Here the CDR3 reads CSALIPGVYGYTF. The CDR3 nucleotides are TGCAGTGCCTTGATACCTGGGGTCTATGGCTACACCTTC.

The CDR3 nucleotides are TGCAGCGTTATCTTGACACCAAACTATGGCTACACCTTC. This codes for CSVILTPNYGYTF. This chain connects TRBV29-1 to TRBJ1-2; D is unclear. The CDR3 totals 13 residues. The germline V gene encodes CDR1 SQVTM and CDR2 ANQGSEA. Trimming removed 5 bases at V and 2 bases at J, with 12 bases between.

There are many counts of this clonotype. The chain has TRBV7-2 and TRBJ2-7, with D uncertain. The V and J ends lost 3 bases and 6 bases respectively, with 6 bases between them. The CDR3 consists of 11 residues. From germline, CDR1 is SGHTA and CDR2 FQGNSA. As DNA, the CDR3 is TGTGCCAGCAGCTTTTCCGGCGAGCAGTACTTC. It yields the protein CASSFSGEQYF.

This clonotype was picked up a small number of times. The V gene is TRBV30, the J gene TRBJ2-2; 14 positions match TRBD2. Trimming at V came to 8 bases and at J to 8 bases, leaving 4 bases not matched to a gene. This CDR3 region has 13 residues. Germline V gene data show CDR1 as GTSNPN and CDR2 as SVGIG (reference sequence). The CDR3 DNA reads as TGTGCCGAGGGACTAGCGGGAGTAGGGGAGCTGTTTTTT. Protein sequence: CAEGLAGVGELFF.

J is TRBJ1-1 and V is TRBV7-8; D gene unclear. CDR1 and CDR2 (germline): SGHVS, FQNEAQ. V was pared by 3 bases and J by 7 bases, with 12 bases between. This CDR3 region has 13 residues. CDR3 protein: CASSFAGKDEAFF. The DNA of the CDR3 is TGTGCCAGCAGCTTCGCCGGAAAAGATGAAGCTTTCTTT.

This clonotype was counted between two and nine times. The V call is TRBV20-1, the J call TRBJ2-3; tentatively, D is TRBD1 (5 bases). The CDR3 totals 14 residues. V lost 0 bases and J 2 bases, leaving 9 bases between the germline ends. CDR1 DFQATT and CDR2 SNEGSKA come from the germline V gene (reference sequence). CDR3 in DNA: TGCAGTGCTAGAGACCCCAGGGCCACAGATACGCAGTATTTT. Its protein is CSARDPRATDTQYF.

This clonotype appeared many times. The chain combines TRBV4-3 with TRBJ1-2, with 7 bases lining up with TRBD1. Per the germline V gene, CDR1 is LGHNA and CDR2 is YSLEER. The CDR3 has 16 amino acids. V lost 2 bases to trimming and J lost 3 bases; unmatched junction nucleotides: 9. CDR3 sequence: CASSQLHRGEDYGYTF. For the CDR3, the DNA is TGCGCCAGCAGCCAACTACACAGGGGAGAGGACTATGGCTACACCTTC.

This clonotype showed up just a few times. CDR3 sequence: CASSRGGARETQYF. In DNA, the CDR3 is TGCGCCAGCAGCCGCGGGGGGGCTCGGGAGACCCAGTACTTC. The rearrangement uses TRBV5-1 and TRBJ2-5; 9 positions agree with TRBD2. CDR3 size: 14 residues. The germline V gene has CDR1 SGHRS and CDR2 YFSETQ. The J segment lost 5 bases and the V segment lost 4 bases, leaving 6 bases of the junction unmatched. Complete variable domain (other parts from reference TRBV5-1 and TRBJ2-5): KAGVTQTPRYLIKTRGQQVTLSCSPISGHRSVSWYQQTPGQGLQFLFEYFSETQRNKGNFPGRFSGRQFSNSRSEMNVSTLELGDSALYLCASSRGGARETQYFGPGTRLLVL.

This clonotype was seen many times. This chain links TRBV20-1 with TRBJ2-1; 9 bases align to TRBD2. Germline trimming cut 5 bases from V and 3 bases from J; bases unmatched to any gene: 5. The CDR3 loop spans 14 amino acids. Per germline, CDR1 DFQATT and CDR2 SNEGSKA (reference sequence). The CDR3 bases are TGCAGTGCTGTAGCGGGAGTAGGCTACAATGAGCAGTTCTTC. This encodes CSAVAGVGYNEQFF.

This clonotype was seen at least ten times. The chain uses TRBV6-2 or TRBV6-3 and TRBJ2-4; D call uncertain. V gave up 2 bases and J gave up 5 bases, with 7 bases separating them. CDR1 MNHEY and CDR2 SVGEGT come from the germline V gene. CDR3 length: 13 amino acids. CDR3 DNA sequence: TGTGCCAGCAGTTACGATCGCCAAAACATTCAGTACTTC. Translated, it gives CASSYDRQNIQYF.

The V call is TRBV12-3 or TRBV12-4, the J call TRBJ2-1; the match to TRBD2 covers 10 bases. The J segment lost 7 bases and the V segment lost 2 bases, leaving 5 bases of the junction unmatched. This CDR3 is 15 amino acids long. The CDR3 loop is CASSLSGGAGNEQFF. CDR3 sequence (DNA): TGTGCCAGCAGTTTAAGCGGGGGGGCCGGTAATGAGCAGTTCTTC.

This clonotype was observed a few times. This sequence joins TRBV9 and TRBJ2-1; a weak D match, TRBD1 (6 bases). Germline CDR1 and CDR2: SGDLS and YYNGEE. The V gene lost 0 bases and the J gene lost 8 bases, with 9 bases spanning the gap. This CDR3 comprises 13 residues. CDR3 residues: CASSVGSGDEQFF. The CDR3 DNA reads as TGTGCCAGCAGCGTAGGGTCAGGGGATGAGCAGTTCTTC.

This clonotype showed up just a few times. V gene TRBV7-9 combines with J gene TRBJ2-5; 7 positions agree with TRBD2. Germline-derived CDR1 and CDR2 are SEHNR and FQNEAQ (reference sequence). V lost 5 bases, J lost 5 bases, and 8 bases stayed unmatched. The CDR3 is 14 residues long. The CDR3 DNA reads TGTGCCAGCAGCCCAGGACTAGGGTGGGAGACCCAGTACTTC. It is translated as CASSPGLGWETQYF.

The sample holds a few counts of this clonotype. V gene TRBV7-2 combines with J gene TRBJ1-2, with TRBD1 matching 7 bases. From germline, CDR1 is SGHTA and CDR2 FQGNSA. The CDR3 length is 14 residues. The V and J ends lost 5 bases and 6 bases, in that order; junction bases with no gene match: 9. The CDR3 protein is CASSTDQGGDGYTF. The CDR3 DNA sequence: TGTGCCAGCAGCACCGACCAGGGGGGCGATGGCTACACCTTC.

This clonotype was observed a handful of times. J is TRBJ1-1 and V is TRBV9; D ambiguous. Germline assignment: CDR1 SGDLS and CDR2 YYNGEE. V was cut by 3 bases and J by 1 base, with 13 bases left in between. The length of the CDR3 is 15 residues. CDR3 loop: CASSASGRTNTEAFF. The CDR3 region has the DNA TGTGCCAGCAGCGCGTCCGGGAGGACGAACACTGAAGCTTTCTTT. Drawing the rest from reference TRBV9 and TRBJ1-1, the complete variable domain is DSGVTQTPKHLITATGQRVTLRCSPRSGDLSVYWYQQSLDQGLQFLIQYYNGEERAKGNILERFSAQQFPDLHSELNLSSLELGDSALYFCASSASGRTNTEAFFGQGTRLTVV.